The 32 T cell receptor beta chains given below trace back to one sample, sequenced in a study of vaccination effects on CD4 cells after COVID-19. Here immunoSEQ multiplex PCR was the method, and the copy in TCRdb shows in-frame clones only, minus some. The data show just under 75,000 clones, roughly 74% seen once. Expansion of antigen-specific CD4+ T cells with viral peptide pools was carried out by the ViraFEST assay before sequencing. Following 10 days of culture, CD4+ T cells were isolated. Previously uninfected by SARS-CoV-2, the vaccine recipients also showed negative nucleocapsid antibodies. These receptors' targets are unknown. Sequenced here: CD4+ T cells from PBMCs cultured with HCoV-NL63 spike peptides, sampled before COVID-19 vaccination. Receptors were obtained from a human donor who received a COVID-19 vaccine.

This chain links TRBV5-5 with TRBJ1-2; 7 bases match TRBD1. Germline-derived CDR1 and CDR2 are SGHKS and YYEKEE (reference sequence). V trimming: 4 bases; J trimming: 8 bases; junction bases outside the gene matches: 14. The CDR3 covers 15 residues. The CDR3 loop is CASSAPPTGREGYTF. CDR3 nucleotide sequence: TGTGCCAGCAGCGCCCCACCGACAGGGAGAGAGGGCTACACCTTC.

The V and J genes are TRBV28 and TRBJ1-3; 8 bases fit TRBD1. CDR1 MDHEN and CDR2 SYDVKM come from the germline V gene. This CDR3 contains 15 residues. The J segment lost 4 bases and the V segment lost 6 bases, leaving 8 bases of the junction unmatched. CDR3 DNA sequence: TGTGCCAGCAGCCATGGAGGACAGGGAGGAAACACCATATATTTT. Translation gives CASSHGGQGGNTIYF.

The V gene is TRBV3-1 (or the pseudogene TRBV3-2), the J gene TRBJ2-6; 7 bases agree with TRBD1. The CDR3 runs 15 residues. Germline CDR1 is LGHDT and CDR2 is YNNKEL (reference sequence). Trimming took 4 bases from V and 2 from J; bases not matched to a gene: 2. Here the CDR3 reads CASSRQGTGANVLTF. Written as DNA, the CDR3 is TGTGCCAGCAGCCGACAGGGAACTGGGGCCAACGTCCTGACTTTC.

This clone occurred once. The rearrangement joins TRBV5-1 to TRBJ1-3; D call uncertain. The CDR3 extends over 15 amino acids. V was pared by 2 bases and J by 0 bases, with 9 bases between. Germline loops: CDR1 SGHRS, CDR2 YFSETQ. The CDR3 loop reads CASSLGQNSGNTIYF. Written as DNA, the CDR3 is TGCGCCAGCAGCTTAGGGCAGAACTCTGGAAACACCATATATTTT.

V and J are TRBV5-1 and TRBJ2-5, with unresolved D. Germline assignment: CDR1 SGHRS and CDR2 YFSETQ. This CDR3 is 16 amino acids long. Between the trimmed V and J ends, which lost 0 bases and 1 base, there was a span of 13 bases. CDR3 sequence reads: CASSLDWGVAQETQYF. Written as DNA, the CDR3 is TGCGCCAGCAGCTTGGATTGGGGTGTCGCCCAAGAGACCCAGTACTTC.

The V and J genes are TRBV18 and TRBJ2-7, with a weak D call TRBD1 (6 bases). The CDR3 covers 13 residues. Looked up from germline, CDR1 is KGHSH and CDR2 is LQKENI. The V end lost 4 bases, the J end lost 5 bases, and 12 bases lay between the germline ends. CDR3 in amino acids: CASSLQGHDEQYV. The DNA of the CDR3 is TGTGCCAGCTCACTTCAGGGGCACGACGAGCAGTACGTC.

This clone has more than one count but fewer than ten. This chain uses TRBV5-5 with TRBJ1-1; the D is unclear. Germline V gene data show CDR1 as SGHKS and CDR2 as YYEKEE (reference sequence). Trimming left V 2 bases short and J 1 base short, with 6 bases between. The CDR3 consists of 13 residues. The CDR3 nucleotides read TGTGCCAGCAGCTTCCTGGCGAACACTGAAGCTTTCTTT. It encodes CASSFLANTEAFF.

V gene TRBV3-1 (or the pseudogene TRBV3-2) combines with J gene TRBJ1-5; D is uncertain. The CDR3 is made up of 15 amino acids. Deletions cut 4 bases from V and 7 bases from J, with 17 bases between. Germline CDR1 reads LGHDT; CDR2 reads YNNKEL (reference sequence). CDR3 in DNA: TGTGCCAGCAGCCCCGAATCAGGATACAGCCAGCCCCAGCATTTT. Its protein product is CASSPESGYSQPQHF.

This clone was detected only a few times. The chain is built from TRBV6-5 and TRBJ1-3; no clear D. V dropped 5 bases and J dropped 0 bases, with 8 bases sitting between them. CDR1 and CDR2 from the germline V gene are MNHEY and SVGAGI. The CDR3 length is 14 residues. Written as DNA, the CDR3 is TGTGCCAGCAGTAGGAGTGGCTCTGGAAACACCATATATTTT. The encoded protein is CASSRSGSGNTIYF.

The chain carries TRBV28 and TRBJ1-2; D possibly corresponds to TRBD1 (5 bases). Germline V gene sequence: CDR1 MDHEN, CDR2 SYDVKM. Trimming took off 5 bases at V and 4 bases at J, with 11 bases between the two ends. The CDR3 runs 13 residues. CDR3 coding DNA: TGTGCCAGCAGTCCGGGACGATTCTATGGCTACACCTTC. Encoded protein: CASSPGRFYGYTF.

The genes are TRBV5-1 and TRBJ2-3; possibly TRBD1 for D (6 bases). CDR1 is SGHRS, CDR2 YFSETQ, per germline. Trimming left V 4 bases short and J 0 bases short, with 15 bases between. This CDR3 comprises 16 residues. This chain's CDR3 is CASSAQGRASTDTQYF. The CDR3 coding sequence is TGCGCCAGCAGCGCACAGGGACGTGCTAGCACAGATACGCAGTATTTT.

The genes are TRBV5-1 and TRBJ1-2, with D perhaps TRBD1 (6 bases). V shed 0 bases and J shed 8 bases, with 14 bases lying between them. From germline, CDR1 is SGHRS and CDR2 YFSETQ. There are 14 residues in the CDR3. The CDR3 sequence is CASSLGPDSIGYTF. The CDR3 nucleotides read TGCGCCAGCAGCTTGGGGCCGGACAGTATAGGCTACACCTTC.

V is TRBV5-5 and J is TRBJ1-6, with a tentative D call TRBD1 (5 bases). V dropped 2 bases and J dropped 10 bases, with 13 bases sitting between them. CDR1 SGHKS and CDR2 YYEKEE come from the germline V gene (reference sequence). The CDR3 is 14 amino acids. The CDR3, as DNA: TGTGCCAGCAGCTTTGTATCGCCAGGGTCACCCCTCCACTTT. Protein: CASSFVSPGSPLHF.

The V and J genes are TRBV18 and TRBJ1-1; D might be TRBD1 (5 bases). CDR3 length: 13 residues. Germline V lookup: CDR1 KGHSH, CDR2 LQKENI. The V end lost 3 bases, the J end lost 8 bases, and 13 bases lay between the germline ends. DNA of the CDR3: TGTGCCAGCTCACCTTCCAGGGTACCCGAAGCTTTCTTT. Translated: CASSPSRVPEAFF.

A few counts support this clone. The V call is TRBV19, the J call TRBJ1-5; 9 nucleotides align to TRBD1. Germline trimming cut 2 bases from V and 2 bases from J; bases unmatched to any gene: 7. Germline V lookup: CDR1 LNHDA, CDR2 SQIVND (reference sequence). This CDR3 contains 17 residues. Written as DNA, the CDR3 is TGTGCCAGTAGTATACCGGGACAGGGACGGGGCAATCAGCCCCAGCATTTT. Protein sequence: CASSIPGQGRGNQPQHF.

This clone came up a few times. The chain uses TRBV10-1 and TRBJ1-1, with unresolved D. Trimming removed 3 bases from V and 0 bases from J, with 11 bases in between. This CDR3 has 15 residues. CDR1 is WNHNN, CDR2 SYGVQD, per germline (reference sequence). As DNA, the CDR3 is TGCGCCAGCAGTGACCGCGGAACCTTGAACACTGAAGCTTTCTTT. Translation gives CASSDRGTLNTEAFF.

The rearrangement links TRBV6-2 or TRBV6-3 to TRBJ1-5; D is perhaps TRBD1 (5 bases). V was clipped by 3 bases and J by 7 bases, with 13 bases between them. Germline CDR1 reads MNHEY; CDR2 reads SVGEGT. This CDR3 contains 14 residues. CDR3 in amino acids: CASSYIGAGQPQHF. The CDR3 DNA reads TGTGCCAGCAGTTATATCGGGGCAGGGCAGCCCCAGCATTTT.

With respect to this clone: At the DNA level, this CDR3 is encoded by other sequences in the same sample as well. The V and J genes are TRBV18 and TRBJ2-3, with D unresolved. V lost 0 bases and J 3 bases, leaving 4 bases between the germline ends. This CDR3 spans 13 amino acids. Germline CDR1 KGHSH, CDR2 LQKENI. DNA for the CDR3: TGTGCCAGCTCACCACCGGGTACAGATACGCAGTATTTT. It translates to CASSPPGTDTQYF. Based on the CDR3 plus reference TRBV18 and TRBJ2-3, the full variable domain is NAGVMQNPRHLVRRRGQEARLRCSPMKGHSHVYWYRQLPEEGLKFMVYLQKENIIDESGMPKERFSAEFPKEGPSILRIQQVVRGDSAAYFCASSPPGTDTQYFGPGTRLTVL.

The chain employs TRBV18 and TRBJ2-7; TRBD1 might be the D (5 bases). The CDR3 totals 12 residues. V was cut by 4 bases and J by 6 bases, with 10 bases left in between. Germline CDR1 reads KGHSH; CDR2 reads LQKENI. CDR3 amino acids: CASSRQGSEQYV. The CDR3 DNA reads as TGTGCCAGCTCACGCCAGGGTTCCGAGCAGTACGTC.

This chain joins TRBV5-1 and TRBJ2-3, with 11 nucleotides matching TRBD2. The germline CDR1 and CDR2 sequences are SGHRS and YFSETQ. The length of the CDR3 is 15 residues. After removal of 4 bases from V and 5 bases from J, the junction contained 6 bases not matched to a gene. This CDR3 is CASSNIAGGQDTQYF. CDR3 in DNA: TGCGCCAGCAGCAACATAGCGGGGGGGCAAGATACGCAGTATTTT.

This clone was counted between two and nine times. The J gene is TRBJ1-2, the V gene TRBV27, with D maybe TRBD1 (5 bases). Trimming pared 8 bases from V and 4 bases from J, leaving 17 bases between. CDR1 is MNHEY, CDR2 SMNVEV, per germline (reference sequence). The CDR3 extends over 14 amino acids. The CDR3 spells CASSRQGDGYGYTF. The CDR3 region has the DNA TGTGCCAGCTCCCGGCAGGGTGACGGCTATGGCTACACCTTC.

V is TRBV4-1 and J is TRBJ1-4; D call uncertain. The germline V gene has CDR1 MGHRA and CDR2 YSYEKL. The CDR3 sequence is 17 residues long. The V end lost 4 bases, the J end lost 0 bases, and 15 bases lay between the germline ends. This CDR3 is CASSLKPGFATNEKLFF. CDR3 in DNA: TGCGCCAGCAGCCTAAAACCGGGGTTTGCAACTAATGAAAAACTGTTTTTT.

This chain uses TRBV5-1 with TRBJ2-4; possibly TRBD1 or TRBD2 for D (5 bases each). Trimming left V 0 bases short and J 0 bases short, with 22 bases between. This CDR3 region has 20 residues. CDR1 and CDR2 from the germline V gene are SGHRS and YFSETQ. In DNA, the CDR3 is TGCGCCAGCAGCTTGGACCCCGCTATTATCGAGGGGAGAGCCAAAAACATTCAGTACTTC. Protein sequence: CASSLDPAIIEGRAKNIQYF.

The V gene is TRBV7-9, the J gene TRBJ2-5; the D gene is possibly TRBD2 (6 bases). This CDR3 has 12 amino acids. Germline CDR1 reads SEHNR; CDR2 reads FQNEAQ (reference sequence). The V gene lost 6 bases and the J gene lost 4 bases, with 9 bases spanning the gap. The chain's CDR3 is CASRSGGETQYF. The CDR3 DNA is TGTGCCAGCAGGTCCGGGGGAGAGACCCAGTACTTC.

This clone was picked up a small number of times. The chain combines TRBV19 with TRBJ2-1, with D unresolved. CDR1 and CDR2 from the germline V gene are LNHDA and SQIVND (reference sequence). V shed 4 bases and J shed 7 bases, with 14 bases lying between them. CDR3 length: 14 amino acids. CDR3 loop: CASSKGGQRNEQFF. CDR3 DNA: TGTGCCAGTAGTAAAGGTGGGCAAAGGAATGAGCAGTTCTTC.

The chain joins TRBV4-1 to TRBJ1-1, with a tentative D call TRBD1 (5 bases). The CDR3 consists of 14 residues. V was cut by 0 bases and J by 6 bases, with 11 bases left in between. Germline V CDR1 and CDR2: MGHRA, YSYEKL. CDR3 protein: CASSQDWGGAEAFF. CDR3 DNA: TGCGCCAGCAGCCAAGATTGGGGGGGGGCTGAAGCTTTCTTT.

This clone has only a few counts. The rearrangement uses TRBV7-2 and TRBJ2-3, with TRBD2 matching 9 bases. Germline CDR1 reads SGHTA; CDR2 reads FQGNSA. The CDR3 runs to 14 residues. Trimming cost V 1 base and J 4 bases; bases outside gene matches: 0. The CDR3 sequence: CASSLGGGADTQYF. The CDR3 nucleotides read TGTGCCAGCAGCTTAGGCGGGGGGGCAGATACGCAGTATTTT.

The chain carries TRBV10-1 and TRBJ1-6; TRBD1 aligns across 7 bases. Trimming removed 6 bases from V and 7 bases from J; junction bases left unmatched: 12. CDR3 length: 16 amino acids. The germline gives CDR1 WNHNN, CDR2 SYGVQD (reference sequence). The CDR3 DNA reads as TGCGCCAGCAGCCGGACCACAGGGGCCGGCAATTCACCCCTCCACTTT. It yields the protein CASSRTTGAGNSPLHF.

The chain employs TRBV24-1 and TRBJ1-2, with TRBD1 matching over 8 bases. There are 15 residues in the CDR3. V lost 2 bases, J lost 7 bases, and 8 bases stayed unmatched. The V gene's germline CDR1 is KGHDR and CDR2 SFDVKD. The CDR3 here is CATSDSWTGRVGYTF. The DNA for the CDR3 is TGTGCCACCAGTGATTCGTGGACAGGGAGGGTTGGCTACACCTTC.

The J gene is TRBJ2-5, the V gene TRBV6-6; 13 nucleotides align to TRBD2. CDR1 is MNHNY, CDR2 SVGAGI, per germline (reference sequence). V dropped 6 bases and J dropped 4; count of bases not matched to a gene: 2. The CDR3 covers 14 residues. The CDR3 DNA follows: TGTGCCAGCAGACTAGCGGGGGGGGGAGAGACCCAGTACTTC. This codes for CASRLAGGGETQYF.

This clone was detected a few times. The chain combines TRBV7-2 with TRBJ1-2; 7 nucleotides line up with TRBD1. CDR3 length: 15 amino acids. The germline CDR1 and CDR2 sequences are SGHTA and FQGNSA. The V gene end was trimmed by 6 bases and the J gene end by 8 bases; junction bases not matched to a gene: 15. The DNA for the CDR3 is TGTGCCAGCAGTCTCATGCGGGACAGCCAGGCGGGCTACACCTTC. Its protein product is CASSLMRDSQAGYTF.

The rearrangement joins TRBV7-3 to TRBJ1-1; D remains unclear. Germline V CDR1 and CDR2: SGHTA, FQGTGA. CDR3 length equals 13 residues. Trimming left V 5 bases short and J 4 bases short, with 11 bases between. CDR3 loop: CASSLAKGTEAFF. As DNA, the CDR3 is TGTGCCAGCAGCCTCGCCAAGGGCACTGAAGCTTTCTTT.